This T cell receptor (beta chain) was captured in a study of T cell clonotyping in hematopoietic cell transplantation. Study summary: Pretransplant recipient samples were taken after cytoreduction.

As regards this clone: Its matching antigen is unknown.

Notes on the study in general: At the given depth, recipient repertoires were over 95% de novo clonotypes. Recipient TCR diversity dropped after transplant; expanded clonotypes rose from day 30 to 180. Higher Inverse Simpson Index values in graft donor and pretransplant recipient predicted broader posttransplant TCR diversity.

Generated by immunoSEQ multiplex PCR, the TCRdb table keeps only in-frame clones and is missing some. The sample records about 45,000 clones, around 80% being singletons. Regarding time point: recipient sample about 28 days before transplant, after cytoreduction. CDR3 length equals 17 residues. The germline gives CDR1 LNHDA, CDR2 SQIVND (reference sequence). V was clipped by 4 bases and J by 0 bases, with 18 bases between them. The TCR was taken from a man between 60 and 75 years old with myelodysplastic syndrome. Some clones in this sample may be carry-over from other donors' samples. The material sequenced was peripheral blood mononuclear cells, taken before stem cell transplant. The chain joins TRBV19 to TRBJ1-1, with D maybe TRBD1 (5 bases). The CDR3 DNA is TGTGCCAGTAGTAAGGGGAGGTATCGTACGATGAACACTGAAGCTTTCTTT. This encodes CASSKGRYRTMNTEAFF. Together with reference TRBV19 and TRBJ1-1, the CDR3 gives the full variable domain: DGGITQSPKYLFRKEGQNVTLSCEQNLNHDAMYWYRQDPGQGLRLIYYSQIVNDFQKGDIAEGYSVSREKKESFPLTVTSAQKNPTAFYLCASSKGRYRTMNTEAFFGQGTRLTVV.